Reported below is one T cell receptor beta chain. These data are taken from a study of control samples from healthy donors and cancer patients. This CDR3 contains 17 residues. V gave up 0 bases and J gave up 1 base; unmatched junction bases: 6. From germline, CDR1 is GTSNPN and CDR2 SVGIG (reference sequence). TCRdb's copy holds only in-frame clones and misses some; the assay was immunoSEQ multiplex PCR. This sample carries about 150,000 clones, around 96% of them seen once, and the ten largest clones take around 6.1%. J is TRBJ2-5 and V is TRBV30; 12 bases match TRBD2. This receptor was identified in a man in his forties or fifties in good health. Sample: blood. CDR3 region: CAWSVLRTSGTQETQYF. In nucleotides, the CDR3 is TGTGCCTGGAGTGTACTCCGGACTAGCGGGACCCAAGAGACCCAGTACTTC.